The next 10 T cell receptor beta chains were all read from a single sample in a study of tumor-infiltrating lymphocytes in primary liver carcinoma. Co-extraction yielded RNA and DNA from around 18-30 mg of unsorted bulk tissue. TCR beta cDNA was reverse-transcribed from about 500 ng of total RNA. The reaction used a constant-region primer and ProtoScript II reverse transcriptase. For TCR beta, libraries were produced by three nested multiplex PCR rounds using slightly modified ARM-PCR. Each of the first two PCR rounds ran approximately 11 cycles with TRBV1-TRBV30 forward and C-beta reverse primers. TCRdb reanalysed the multiplex PCR reads using MiXCR and keeps one entry per CDR3 protein. Altogether about 200,000 distinct CDR3 sequences are present, around four fifths being singletons, with the ten largest covering 15% to 20%. Sequencing used tumor tissue from primary liver carcinoma. These receptors came from a man in his forties with primary liver carcinoma and hepatitis B virus infection.

Concerning this clonotype: The junction differs from germline at one of its ends, possibly a read error. The gene calls are TRBV29-1 and TRBJ2-2, with 10 nucleotides matching TRBD2. The germline CDR1 and CDR2 sequences are SQVTM and ANQGSEA. The CDR3 extends over 15 amino acids. The CDR3 reads CGVGTSAANTGEPFF. The DNA of the CDR3 is TGCGGCGTTGGGACTAGCGCGGCGAACACCGGAGAGCCGTTTTTT.

About this clonotype: The junction differs from germline at one of its ends, possibly a read error. This sequence joins TRBV4-3 and TRBJ2-3; D gene uncertain. The CDR3 totals 14 residues. Germline V gene data show CDR1 as LGHNA and CDR2 as YSLEER. CDR3 sequence (DNA): TGCACCAGCAGCCAAGATTTGAGACCAGATACGCAGTGTTTT. This codes for CTSSQDLRPDTQCF.

This clonotype was counted ten times or more. The chain is built from TRBV28 and TRBJ2-1; maybe TRBD1 (6 bases). V gave up 10 bases and J gave up 6 bases, with 19 bases separating them. This CDR3 region has 14 residues. Germline CDR1 is MDHEN and CDR2 is SYDVKM. The CDR3 sequence is CAIRGLLMGNEQFF. The CDR3 coding sequence is TGTGCCATCAGGGGCCTCCTGATGGGCAATGAGCAGTTCTTC.

About this clonotype itself: At one end the junction does not follow the germline gene, possibly because of a read error. The chain recombines TRBV11-3 with TRBJ2-7; possibly TRBD1 for D (5 bases). Germline CDR1 is SGHNT and CDR2 is YENEEA. The CDR3 has 13 residues. The CDR3 spells CTSRLGASYEQYF. DNA of the CDR3: TGTACCAGCAGATTAGGGGCTTCTTACGAGCAGTACTTC.

This rearrangement joins TRBV6-1 to TRBJ2-7; 10 positions match TRBD2. CDR3 length: 16 amino acids. Unmatched junction bases numbered 8, after V lost 3 bases and J lost 3 bases. The V gene's germline CDR1 is MNHNS and CDR2 SASEGT. The DNA for the CDR3 is TGTGCCAGCAGTGAGGAGGGGGTAGCGGGAGGCTACGAGCAGTACTTC. It encodes CASSEEGVAGGYEQYF.

This sequence joins TRBV4-3 and TRBJ2-1; 13 positions agree with TRBD2. This CDR3 comprises 18 residues. Germline V gene lookup returns CDR1 LGHNA and CDR2 YSLEER. V lost 6 bases to trimming and J lost 16 bases; unmatched junction nucleotides: 24. CDR3 nucleotide sequence: TGCGCCAGCAGTCTGGATTGCACTAGCGGGAGGGCCTGGAATGAGTACTTCTTC. This encodes CASSLDCTSGRAWNEYFF.

Comments on this clonotype: Germline and junction disagree at one end, which may indicate a read error. The chain recombines TRBV5-1 with TRBJ2-5, with D possibly matching TRBD2 (5 bases). The germline V gene has CDR1 SGHRS and CDR2 YFSETQ. The CDR3 contains 14 residues. CDR3 nucleotides: TGCGTCAGCAGCTTGGCGACTATCGACGAGACCCAATACTTC. This encodes CVSSLATIDETQYF.

The chain recombines TRBV9 with TRBJ2-3, with D unresolved. The V end was cut by 2 bases, the J end by 4 bases, with 17 bases between. The CDR3 is 16 amino acids. Germline V CDR1 and CDR2: SGDLS, YYNGEE. CDR3 in amino acids: CASSVGRGFAADTQYF. CDR3 nucleotide sequence: TGTGCCAGCAGCGTGGGCCGCGGCTTCGCGGCAGATACGCAGTATTTT.

Regarding this clonotype: The CDR3 does not end in the conserved phenylalanine or tryptophan, so this is likely a read error. The DNA is omitted, as the CDR3 cannot be located on it reliably, and the CDR3 follows TCRdb's listing. J is TRBJ2-5 and V is TRBV6-2 or TRBV6-3; TRBD1 is the table's D call, not checked against the DNA. From germline, CDR1 is MNHEY and CDR2 SVGEGT. The CDR3 is 15 amino acids long, termini counted. CDR3 region: CANNPDRGGQETRYS.

This clonotype is medium-sized by share. The chain uses TRBV11-2 and TRBJ1-1, with D tentatively TRBD1 (5 bases). This CDR3 region has 13 residues. The V and J ends lost 3 bases and 1 base respectively, with 6 bases between them. CDR1 and CDR2 from the germline V gene are SGHAT and FQNNGV. The CDR3 nucleotides are TGTGCCAGCAGCTTGGGGGGGAACACTGAAGCTTTCTTT. It is translated as CASSLGGNTEAFF.